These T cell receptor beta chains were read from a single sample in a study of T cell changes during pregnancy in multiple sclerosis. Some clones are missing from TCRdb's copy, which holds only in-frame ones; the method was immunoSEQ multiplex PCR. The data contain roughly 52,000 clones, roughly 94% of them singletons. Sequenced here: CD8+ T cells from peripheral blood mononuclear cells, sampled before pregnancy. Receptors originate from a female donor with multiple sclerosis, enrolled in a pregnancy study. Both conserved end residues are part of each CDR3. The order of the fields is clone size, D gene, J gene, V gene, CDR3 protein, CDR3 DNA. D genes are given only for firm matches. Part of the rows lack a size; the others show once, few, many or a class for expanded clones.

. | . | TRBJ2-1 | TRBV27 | CASSPAGYEQFF | TGTGCCAGCAGCCCGGCAGGGTACGAGCAGTTCTTC
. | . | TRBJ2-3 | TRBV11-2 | CASSLALAPAGGGTDTQYF | TGTGCCAGCAGCTTAGCCTTGGCACCGGCGGGTGGGGGGACAGATACGCAGTATTTT
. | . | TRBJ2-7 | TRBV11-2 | CASSLTTGGSYEQYF | TGTGCCAGCAGCTTAACCACCGGAGGCTCCTACGAGCAGTACTTC
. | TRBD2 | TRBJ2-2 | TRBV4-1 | CASSQTREGLTGELFF | TGCGCCAGCAGCCAAACGCGGGAGGGCCTCACCGGGGAGCTGTTTTTT
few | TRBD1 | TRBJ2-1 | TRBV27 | CASSPTSGQGMVGEQFF | TGTGCCAGCAGTCCAACCTCGGGACAGGGCATGGTAGGTGAGCAGTTCTTC
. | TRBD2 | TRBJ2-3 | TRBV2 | CASRDLAGVQADTQYF | TGTGCCAGCAGGGACTTAGCGGGAGTTCAGGCAGATACGCAGTATTTT
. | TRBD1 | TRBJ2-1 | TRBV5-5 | CASSPTGVVDEQFF | TGTGCCAGCAGCCCGACAGGGGTCGTCGATGAGCAGTTCTTC
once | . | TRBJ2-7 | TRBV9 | CASSVGRGLSYEQYF | TGTGCCAGCAGCGTGGGCAGGGGCCTCTCCTACGAGCAGTACTTC
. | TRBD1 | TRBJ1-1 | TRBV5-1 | CASRHGTGGINTEAFF | TGCGCCAGCAGACACGGGACAGGGGGGATAAACACTGAAGCTTTCTTT
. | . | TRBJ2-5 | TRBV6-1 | CASSEGGLETQYF | TGTGCCAGCAGTGAGGGGGGATTAGAGACCCAGTACTTC
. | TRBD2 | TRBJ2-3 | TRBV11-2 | CASSLTGGRADTQYF | TGTGCCAGCAGCTTAACGGGGGGGAGAGCCGATACGCAGTATTTT
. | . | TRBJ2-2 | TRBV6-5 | CASSYGGTGELFF | TGTGCCAGCAGTTACGGGGGGACCGGGGAGCTGTTTTTT
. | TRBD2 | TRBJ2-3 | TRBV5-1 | CASSLLADTDTQYF | TGCGCCAGCAGCTTACTAGCGGATACAGATACGCAGTATTTT
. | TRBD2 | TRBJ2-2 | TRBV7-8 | CASSPSGLAGVVTGELFF | TGTGCCAGCAGCCCCTCGGGACTAGCGGGAGTGGTCACCGGGGAGCTGTTTTTT
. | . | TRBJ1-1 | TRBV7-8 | CASSSDYTEAFF | TGTGCCAGCAGCTCGGACTACACTGAAGCTTTCTTT
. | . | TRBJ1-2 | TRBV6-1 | CASSEAAGHYGYTF | TGTGCCAGCAGTGAAGCGGCAGGGCACTATGGCTACACCTTC
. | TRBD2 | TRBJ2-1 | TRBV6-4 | CASSDNGLAGGGDHNEQFF | TGTGCCAGCAGTGACAATGGGCTAGCGGGTGGGGGCGACCACAATGAGCAGTTCTTC
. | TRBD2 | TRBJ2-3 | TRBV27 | CASSFLAASTDTQYF | TGTGCCAGCAGTTTTCTAGCGGCTAGCACAGATACGCAGTATTTT
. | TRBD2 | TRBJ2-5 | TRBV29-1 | CSVEVPGEGQETQYF | TGCAGCGTTGAAGTTCCGGGGGAGGGACAAGAGACCCAGTACTTC
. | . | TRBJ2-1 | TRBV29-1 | CSVEVEDELYNEQFF | TGCAGCGTTGAAGTAGAGGATGAGCTATACAATGAGCAGTTCTTC
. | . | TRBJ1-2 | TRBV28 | CASSSLDTSNYGYTF | TGTGCCAGCAGTTCTTTAGACACTTCTAACTATGGCTACACCTTC
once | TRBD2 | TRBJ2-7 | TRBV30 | CAWSWLAGAEQYF | TGTGCCTGGAGTTGGCTAGCGGGAGCCGAGCAGTACTTC
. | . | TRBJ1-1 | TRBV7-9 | CASSLGSQGSNTEAFF | TGTGCCAGCAGCTTAGGATCGCAGGGGTCGAACACTGAAGCTTTCTTT
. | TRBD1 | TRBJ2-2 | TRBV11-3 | CASSSRQGNTGELFF | TGTGCCAGCAGCTCACGACAGGGGAACACCGGGGAGCTGTTTTTT
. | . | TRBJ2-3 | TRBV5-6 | CASTGSGDTQYF | TGTGCCAGCACCGGCAGCGGGGATACGCAGTATTTT
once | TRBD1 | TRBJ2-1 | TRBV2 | CARKGAGTSSSYNEQFF | TGTGCCAGAAAGGGGGCAGGGACCTCGAGCTCCTACAATGAGCAGTTCTTC
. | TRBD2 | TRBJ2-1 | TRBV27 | CASSSRTSGLNSYNEQFF | TGTGCCAGCAGTTCACGGACTAGCGGACTAAACTCCTACAATGAGCAGTTCTTC
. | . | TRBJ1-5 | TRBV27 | CASSPTGSLYQPQHF | TGTGCCAGCAGTCCCACAGGATCCCTCTATCAGCCCCAGCATTTT
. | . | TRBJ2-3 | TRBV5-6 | CASSLLVSGTDTQYF | TGTGCCAGCAGCTTGTTGGTCAGCGGAACAGATACGCAGTATTTT
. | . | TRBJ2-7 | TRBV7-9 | CASSLITSYEQYF | TGTGCCAGCAGCTTGATTACTTCCTACGAGCAGTACTTC
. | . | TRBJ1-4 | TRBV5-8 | CASSPGTVATNEKLFF | TGTGCCAGCAGCCCAGGCACGGTTGCAACTAATGAAAAACTGTTTTTT
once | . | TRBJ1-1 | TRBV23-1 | CASSHTLTESSTEAFF | TGCGCCAGCAGTCATACCTTAACAGAGAGCAGCACTGAAGCTTTCTTT
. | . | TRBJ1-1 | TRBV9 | CASSVEAGPGSEAFF | TGTGCCAGCAGCGTAGAGGCAGGTCCTGGGTCTGAAGCTTTCTTT
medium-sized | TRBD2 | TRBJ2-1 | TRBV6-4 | CASSDLAGSYNEQFF | TGTGCCAGCAGTGATCTAGCGGGCTCCTACAATGAGCAGTTCTTC
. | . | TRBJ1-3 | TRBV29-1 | CSVAGTSGNTIYF | TGCAGCGTTGCAGGAACCTCTGGAAACACCATATATTTT
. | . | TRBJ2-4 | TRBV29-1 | CSVVLLGPGTKNIQYF | TGCAGCGTTGTGTTATTGGGGCCGGGTACCAAAAACATTCAGTACTTC
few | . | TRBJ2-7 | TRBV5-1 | CASSLDRTLGEQYF | TGCGCCAGCAGCTTGGACAGGACCCTGGGGGAGCAGTACTTC
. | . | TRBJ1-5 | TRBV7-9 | CASSLSGYNNQPQHF | TGTGCCAGCAGCTTATCAGGGTATAACAATCAGCCCCAGCATTTT
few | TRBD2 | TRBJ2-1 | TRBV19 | CASSRGGSIGDEQFF | TGTGCCAGTAGCCGCGGCGGGAGTATTGGCGATGAGCAGTTCTTC
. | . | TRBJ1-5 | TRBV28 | CASSLVRVGAQPQHF | TGTGCCAGCAGTTTGGTCAGGGTAGGTGCTCAGCCCCAGCATTTT
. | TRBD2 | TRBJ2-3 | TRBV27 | CASLGLAGGLSTDTQYF | TGTGCCAGCCTAGGACTAGCGGGAGGACTTAGCACAGATACGCAGTATTTT
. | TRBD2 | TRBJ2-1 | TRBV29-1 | CSVELADYNEQFF | TGCAGCGTTGAACTAGCGGACTACAATGAGCAGTTCTTC
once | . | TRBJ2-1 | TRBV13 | CASSSLGLVSYNEQFF | TGTGCCAGCAGCTCCTTGGGACTTGTAAGCTACAATGAGCAGTTCTTC
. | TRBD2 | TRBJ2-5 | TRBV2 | CAGGLAGQETQYF | TGTGCCGGCGGACTAGCGGGTCAAGAGACCCAGTACTTC
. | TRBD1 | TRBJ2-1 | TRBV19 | CASSIPDRGSYNEQFF | TGTGCCAGTAGTATCCCGGACAGGGGTTCCTACAATGAGCAGTTCTTC
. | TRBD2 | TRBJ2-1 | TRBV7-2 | CASRQTSGSYNEQFF | TGTGCCAGCAGACAAACTAGCGGCTCCTACAATGAGCAGTTCTTC
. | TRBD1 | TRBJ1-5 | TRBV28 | CASSLQQGAYQPQHF | TGTGCCAGCAGCTTACAACAGGGGGCCTATCAGCCCCAGCATTTT